A selection of T cell receptor beta chains follows, all from one sample in a study of blood T cell repertoires in COVID-19. The data were produced by immunoSEQ multiplex PCR, yet TCRdb's version contains in-frame clones alone and is incomplete. The repertoire holds approximately 210,000 clones, with about 83% as singletons. The sample taken for sequencing was peripheral blood. All receptors derive from a middle-aged woman with active or convalescent COVID-19. Both conserved end residues are trimmed from each CDR3.

J gene: TRBJ2-5
V gene: TRBV6-6
CDR3 protein: ASTMAGRYQETQY

J gene: TRBJ1-5
V gene: TRBV28
CDR3 protein: ASSLFSGQGGQPQH

J gene: TRBJ2-7
V gene: TRBV4-3
CDR3 protein: ASSRTEAGRYEQY

J gene: TRBJ2-2
V gene: TRBV19
CDR3 protein: ASRSSGLMGELF

J gene: TRBJ1-2
V gene: TRBV9
CDR3 protein: ASSSSWRLGLYGYT

J gene: TRBJ1-3
V gene: TRBV18
CDR3 protein: ASSPNQGIGNTIY

J gene: TRBJ2-5
V gene: TRBV2
CDR3 protein: ASSGAGVRETQY

J gene: TRBJ2-7
V gene: TRBV7-9
CDR3 protein: ASSLDLYEQY

J gene: TRBJ1-1
V gene: TRBV6-4
CDR3 protein: ASSTNTEAF

J gene: TRBJ1-5
V gene: TRBV6-6
CDR3 protein: ASLERDRQPQH

J gene: TRBJ2-5
V gene: TRBV2
CDR3 protein: ASSEVAGGPVGETQY

J gene: TRBJ1-1
V gene: TRBV19
CDR3 protein: ASSINGGGTEAF

J gene: TRBJ2-3
V gene: TRBV2
CDR3 protein: ASSLGQFATQY

J gene: TRBJ2-3
V gene: TRBV9
CDR3 protein: ASSVDYLTDTQY

J gene: TRBJ2-7
V gene: TRBV14
CDR3 protein: ASSHRQGTLYEQY

J gene: TRBJ2-7
V gene: TRBV5-1
CDR3 protein: ASSLATDSSVEQY

J gene: TRBJ2-3
V gene: TRBV6-5
CDR3 protein: AIRLVRERLDTQY

J gene: TRBJ2-6
V gene: TRBV19
CDR3 protein: ASSSQGVSGANVLT

J gene: TRBJ2-7
V gene: TRBV3-1/TRBV3-2
CDR3 protein: ASSRSGRSYEQY

J gene: TRBJ2-5
V gene: TRBV18
CDR3 protein: ASSPYEETQY

J gene: TRBJ1-1
V gene: TRBV3-1/TRBV3-2
CDR3 protein: ASSLQGNTEAF

J gene: TRBJ2-1
V gene: TRBV2
CDR3 protein: ASSVEAGVQAGEQF

J gene: TRBJ2-7
V gene: TRBV27
CDR3 protein: ASSGWTGLRGEQY

J gene: TRBJ2-7
V gene: TRBV4-3
CDR3 protein: ASSQGPPGSNYEQY

J gene: TRBJ1-3
V gene: TRBV27
CDR3 protein: ASSSGQGVDTIY

J gene: TRBJ2-1
V gene: TRBV11-3
CDR3 protein: ASSLRPRGHNEQF

J gene: TRBJ1-4
V gene: TRBV5-4
CDR3 protein: ASSFGVSGVAANEKLF

J gene: TRBJ2-6
V gene: TRBV30
CDR3 protein: AWKSTASGANVLT

J gene: TRBJ1-2
V gene: TRBV7-9
CDR3 protein: ASSTGQGPNNYGYT

J gene: TRBJ2-1
V gene: TRBV27
CDR3 protein: ASTWTSQSKQF

J gene: TRBJ1-6
V gene: TRBV21-1
CDR3 protein: AIFRPGQGYSYNSPLH

J gene: TRBJ2-3
V gene: TRBV5-4
CDR3 protein: ASSLELAGGTDTQY

J gene: TRBJ2-3
V gene: TRBV6-2/TRBV6-3
CDR3 protein: ASSYELGGRGTDTQY

J gene: TRBJ1-5
V gene: TRBV7-9
CDR3 protein: ASSGQGEQPQH

J gene: TRBJ1-4
V gene: TRBV11-2
CDR3 protein: ASSLVRANEKLF

J gene: TRBJ2-7
V gene: TRBV5-1
CDR3 protein: ASSSGQGGHEQY

J gene: TRBJ2-1
V gene: TRBV3-1/TRBV3-2
CDR3 protein: ASSQDSSGERPGF

J gene: TRBJ2-1
V gene: TRBV5-4
CDR3 protein: ASSSPGGNEQF

J gene: TRBJ2-6
V gene: TRBV6-1
CDR3 protein: ASSEALPNSFSGANVLT

J gene: TRBJ1-1
V gene: TRBV24-1
CDR3 protein: ATSGGGNTEAF

J gene: TRBJ1-2
V gene: TRBV12-3/TRBV12-4
CDR3 protein: ASRSQGIYGYT

J gene: TRBJ1-5
V gene: TRBV19
CDR3 protein: ASREEGLFRKPQH

J gene: TRBJ1-5
V gene: TRBV30
CDR3 protein: AWSIQGPQPQH

J gene: TRBJ2-5
V gene: TRBV24-1
CDR3 protein: ATSETGTGLETQY

J gene: TRBJ2-7
V gene: TRBV7-2
CDR3 protein: ASSRSGPYEQY

J gene: TRBJ2-7
V gene: TRBV28
CDR3 protein: ASSFRLAGGYEQY

J gene: TRBJ1-2
V gene: TRBV15
CDR3 protein: ATSRVAQDGYT

J gene: TRBJ1-6
V gene: TRBV28
CDR3 protein: ASSLSGGSPLH

J gene: TRBJ1-2
V gene: TRBV4-1
CDR3 protein: ASSQEEQAGGYT

J gene: TRBJ2-3
V gene: TRBV7-9
CDR3 protein: ASSLPRTSGAASTDTQY

J gene: TRBJ2-3
V gene: TRBV2
CDR3 protein: ASKREGEKLDTQY

J gene: TRBJ1-3
V gene: TRBV4-3
CDR3 protein: ASSQDWGQGSFSGNTIY

J gene: TRBJ1-5
V gene: TRBV19
CDR3 protein: ASSIVGVSNQPQH

J gene: TRBJ1-2
V gene: TRBV19
CDR3 protein: ASSIGGGIFGYT